This entry lists 19 T cell receptor beta chains sequenced from one sample in a study of cytomegalovirus exposure and HLA in healthy donors. Both 60 Vbeta primers and 13 Jbeta primers went into the PCR. Measured with immunoSEQ multiplex PCR; TCRdb has only the in-frame clones, and not every one. The sample consists of around 140,000 clones, 70% to 90% of them appearing once. The sample taken for sequencing was PBMCs. The receptors stem from a man aged 50-59 years in good health and CMV-seronegative.

The chain is built from TRBV5-1 and TRBJ2-5; perhaps TRBD2 as D (5 bases). The CDR3 is made up of 13 amino acids. V dropped 4 bases and J dropped 4 bases, with 11 bases sitting between them. Germline V gives CDR1 SGHRS, CDR2 YFSETQ. As DNA, the CDR3 is TGCGCCAGCAGCAGTACTAGGTCAGAGACCCAGTACTTC. It specifies CASSSTRSETQYF.

The rearrangement joins TRBV7-9 to TRBJ1-2; D is uncertain. Deletions cut 4 bases from V and 7 bases from J, with 13 bases between. CDR3 size: 13 residues. Germline V CDR1 and CDR2: SEHNR, FQNEAQ (reference sequence). CDR3 nucleotide sequence: TGTGCCAGCAGCTCGTTCGGGGATACTGGCTACACCTTC. Translation gives CASSSFGDTGYTF.

The rearrangement links TRBV5-1 to TRBJ2-5, with 8 bases fitting TRBD1. The germline V gene has CDR1 SGHRS and CDR2 YFSETQ. V lost 4 bases and J lost 2; bases outside the gene matches: 4. This CDR3 has 14 residues. The CDR3 sequence: CASSLGTGQETQYF. The CDR3 DNA is TGCGCCAGCAGCCTAGGGACAGGTCAAGAGACCCAGTACTTC. The variable domain in full, completed from reference TRBV5-1 and TRBJ2-5, reads KAGVTQTPRYLIKTRGQQVTLSCSPISGHRSVSWYQQTPGQGLQFLFEYFSETQRNKGNFPGRFSGRQFSNSRSEMNVSTLELGDSALYLCASSLGTGQETQYFGPGTRLLVL.

This clone was recorded only once. The chain has TRBV27 and TRBJ2-3; D call uncertain. Germline V gene data show CDR1 as MNHEY and CDR2 as SMNVEV (reference sequence). The CDR3 contains 11 residues. V was trimmed by 6 bases and J by 2 bases, leaving 3 bases between them. The CDR3 protein is CASRYTDTQYF. The CDR3 DNA reads as TGTGCCAGCAGGTACACAGATACGCAGTATTTT.

CDR3 amino acids: CASSVDWSSYNEQFF. The CDR3 bases are TGTGCCAGCAGCGTAGACTGGAGCTCCTACAATGAGCAGTTCTTC. The genes are TRBV9 and TRBJ2-1, with D unresolved. CDR1 and CDR2 from the germline V gene are SGDLS and YYNGEE. This CDR3 is built from 15 residues. Trimming took off 0 bases at V and 0 bases at J, with 7 bases between the two ends.

The chain couples TRBV29-1 to TRBJ1-5, with D perhaps matching TRBD1 (6 bases). The V gene lost 7 bases and the J gene lost 1 base, with 14 bases spanning the gap. In germline, CDR1 is SQVTM, CDR2 ANQGSEA. This CDR3 is 14 amino acids long. The CDR3 DNA sequence: TGCAGCGCAGCCGACAGGTGGAGCAATCAGCCCCAGCATTTT. Translation gives CSAADRWSNQPQHF.

This clone came up a few times. The V gene is TRBV6-1, the J gene TRBJ1-3; 9 bases agree with TRBD1. The CDR3 consists of 15 residues. The V gene's germline CDR1 is MNHNS and CDR2 SASEGT. With 7 bases clipped from V and 1 base from J, the junction kept 5 bases outside the gene matches. Here the CDR3 reads CASTLTGGSGNTIYF. CDR3 coding DNA: TGTGCCAGCACCTTGACAGGGGGGTCTGGAAACACCATATATTTT.

V usage is TRBV28 and J usage is TRBJ1-3; weak D call: TRBD1 (6 bases). The germline V gene has CDR1 MDHEN and CDR2 SYDVKM. There are 17 residues in the CDR3. Deletions cut 6 bases from V and 0 bases from J, with 18 bases between. Here the CDR3 DNA reads TGTGCCAGCAGCTCCGGGACAATCCTTTCCTCTGGAAACACCATATATTTT. It yields the protein CASSSGTILSSGNTIYF. Complete variable domain (other parts from reference TRBV28 and TRBJ1-3): DVKVTQSSRYLVKRTGEKVFLECVQDMDHENMFWYRQDPGLGLRLIYFSYDVKMKEKGDIPEGYSVSREKKERFSLILESASTNQTSMYLCASSSGTILSSGNTIYFGEGSWLTVV.

The chain's CDR3 is CASQGAGTGELFF. The CDR3, as DNA: TGTGCCAGCCAGGGGGCCGGCACCGGGGAGCTGTTTTTT. The chain uses TRBV9 and TRBJ2-2; 8 positions agree with TRBD1. CDR1 is SGDLS and CDR2 is YYNGEE in the germline V gene. The CDR3 contains 13 residues. V lost 7 bases, J lost 4 bases, and 3 bases stayed unmatched.

V usage is TRBV27 and J usage is TRBJ2-5; possibly TRBD2 for D (5 bases). The DNA end favors TRBJ2-7, so the J call may be wrong. Germline V CDR1 and CDR2: MNHEY, SMNVEV (reference sequence). The CDR3 extends over 14 amino acids. This CDR3 is CASRSRGQNYEQYF. Here the CDR3 DNA reads TGTGCCAGCAGGTCCCGGGGTCAAAACTACGAGCAGTACTTC.

The CDR3 DNA reads as TGTGCCAGCAGTCCAAACAGGGGACGAAATCAGCCCCAGCATTTT. Protein product: CASSPNRGRNQPQHF. The rearrangement links TRBV28 to TRBJ1-5, with 7 bases identical to TRBD1. CDR1 MDHEN and CDR2 SYDVKM come from the germline V gene. The CDR3 extends over 15 amino acids. V shed 5 bases and J 4 bases; nucleotides not matched to a gene: 8.

The chain recombines TRBV6-5 with TRBJ1-5; D perhaps matches TRBD1 (5 bases). The germline CDR1 and CDR2 sequences are MNHEY and SVGAGI. CDR3 length: 15 residues. Deletions cut 4 bases from V and 6 bases from J, with 16 bases between. CDR3 DNA: TGTGCCAGCAGTTCCACCCAGGGAAGGAGTCAGCCCCAGCATTTT. Its protein is CASSSTQGRSQPQHF.

CDR3 sequence reads: CASSLSTSTGELFF. The CDR3 DNA reads TGTGCCAGCAGCTTATCGACTAGCACCGGGGAGCTGTTTTTT. The chain has TRBV7-6 and TRBJ2-2; D may be TRBD2 (6 bases). Germline CDR1 and CDR2: SGHVS and FNYEAQ. The CDR3 has 14 residues. Between the trimmed V and J ends, which lost 2 bases and 4 bases, there was a span of 8 bases. The full variable domain, rest sourced from reference TRBV7-6 and TRBJ2-2, is GAGVSQSPRYKVTKRGQDVALRCDPISGHVSLYWYRQALGQGPEFLTYFNYEAQQDKSGLPNDRFSAERPEGSISTLTIQRTEQRDSAMYRCASSLSTSTGELFFGEGSRLTVL.

J is TRBJ2-3 and V is TRBV27, with a tentative D call TRBD1 (5 bases). The germline gives CDR1 MNHEY, CDR2 SMNVEV (reference sequence). The length of the CDR3 is 15 residues. V lost 2 bases and J lost 1, with 10 bases in between. The CDR3 nucleotides read TGTGCCAGCAGTTTAGGGGCCTGGGGCACAGATACGCAGTATTTT. Translating it yields CASSLGAWGTDTQYF.

The CDR3 spells CASSLGWLAGGYTDTQYF. As DNA, the CDR3 is TGTGCCAGCAGCTTAGGGTGGCTAGCGGGAGGCTATACAGATACGCAGTATTTT. The genes are TRBV11-2 and TRBJ2-3; 11 nucleotides line up with TRBD2. The CDR3 contains 18 residues. CDR1 and CDR2 from the germline V gene are SGHAT and FQNNGV. V lost 1 base, J lost 3 bases, and 9 bases stayed unmatched.

This chain connects TRBV7-8 to TRBJ1-4; D is unresolved. CDR1 and CDR2 (germline): SGHVS, FQNEAQ. Trimming pared 1 base from V and 1 base from J, leaving 7 bases between. The CDR3 has 15 amino acids. The CDR3 coding sequence is TGTGCCAGCAGCTTAGGGGGAGTAACTAATGAAAAACTGTTTTTT. It specifies CASSLGGVTNEKLFF.

The chain employs TRBV6-1 and TRBJ1-1; a weak D match, TRBD1 (5 bases). CDR1 and CDR2 (germline): MNHNS, SASEGT. The CDR3 covers 14 residues. Trimming removed 6 bases from V and 6 bases from J, with 17 bases in between. CDR3 residues: CASRGHGRFPEAFF. In DNA, the CDR3 is TGTGCCAGCAGAGGACACGGGAGGTTTCCTGAAGCTTTCTTT.

This rearrangement joins TRBV29-1 to TRBJ2-3; TRBD1 aligns across 7 bases. The length of the CDR3 is 13 residues. Per germline, CDR1 SQVTM and CDR2 ANQGSEA. The V gene end was trimmed by 3 bases and the J gene end by 1 base; junction bases not matched to a gene: 1. The DNA of the CDR3 is TGCAGCGTTGACCAGGGGGGCACAGATACGCAGTATTTT. Amino acid sequence: CSVDQGGTDTQYF.

The chain recombines TRBV28 with TRBJ1-5; D is unclear. The V and J ends lost 7 bases and 2 bases respectively, with 15 bases between them. The CDR3 loop spans 15 amino acids. Per germline, CDR1 MDHEN and CDR2 SYDVKM. The CDR3 region is CASTRRGSGNQPQHF. The CDR3, as DNA: TGTGCCAGCACTCGTCGGGGATCTGGCAATCAGCCCCAGCATTTT.